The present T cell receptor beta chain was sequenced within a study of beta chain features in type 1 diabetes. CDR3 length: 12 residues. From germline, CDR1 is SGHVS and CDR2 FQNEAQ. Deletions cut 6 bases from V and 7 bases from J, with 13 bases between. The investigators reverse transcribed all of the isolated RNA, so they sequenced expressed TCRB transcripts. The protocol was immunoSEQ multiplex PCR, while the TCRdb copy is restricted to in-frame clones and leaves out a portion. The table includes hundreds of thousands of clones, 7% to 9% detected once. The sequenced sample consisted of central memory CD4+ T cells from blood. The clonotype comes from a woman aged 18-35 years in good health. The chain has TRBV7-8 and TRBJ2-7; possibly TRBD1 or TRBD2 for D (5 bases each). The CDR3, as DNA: TGTGCCAGCAGGAAGGGACCCGGGGAGCAGTACTTC. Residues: CASRKGPGEQYF.